This T cell receptor (beta chain) was profiled in a study of T cells in Graves' hyperthyroidism and ophthalmopathy. Amplification of TCR beta CDR3 regions used RNA as the template. The HTBI primer set served for first-round RT-PCR of the TCR CDR3. TCRdb redid the calling of the multiplex PCR reads with MiXCR, one entry per CDR3 protein. Here the sample spans roughly 570,000 distinct CDR3 sequences, about 45% being singletons. Study results and caveats: Expanded thyroid clonotypes (above 0.001) were mostly also found in blood. Researchers report that a 13 V-J model separated ophthalmopathy from stable hyperthyroidism.

Disease duration under 2 months; hyperthyroidism patients were aged 18 to 65. V dropped 3 bases and J dropped 14 bases, with 19 bases sitting between them. CDR1 and CDR2 (germline): LNHDA, SQIVND (reference sequence). There are 13 residues in the CDR3. As to this clonotype: Its antigen is not identified.

The chain combines TRBV19 with TRBJ1-1; D is uncertain. Sequencing was carried out using peripheral blood or thyroid tissue (not recorded which). The clonotype originates from a woman aged 18-30 years with Graves' hyperthyroidism. CDR3 amino acids: CASSMFGRANPFF. As DNA, the CDR3 is TGTGCCAGTAGTATGTTCGGGAGGGCCAATCCGTTCTTT.